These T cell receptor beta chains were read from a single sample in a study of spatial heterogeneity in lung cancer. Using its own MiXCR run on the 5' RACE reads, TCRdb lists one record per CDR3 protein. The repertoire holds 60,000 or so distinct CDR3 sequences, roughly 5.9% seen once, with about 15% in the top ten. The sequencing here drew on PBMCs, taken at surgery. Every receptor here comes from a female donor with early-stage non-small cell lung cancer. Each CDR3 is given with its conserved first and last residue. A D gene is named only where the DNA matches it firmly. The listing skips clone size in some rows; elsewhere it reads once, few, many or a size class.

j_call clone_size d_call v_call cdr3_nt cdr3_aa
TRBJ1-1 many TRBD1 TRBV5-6 TGTGCCAGCAGCCCCCGGGACAGGGTTCACACTGAAGCTTTCTTT CASSPRDRVHTEAFF
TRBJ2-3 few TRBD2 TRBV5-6 TGTGCCAGCAGCTACGGGACTACCTACACAGATACGCAGTATTTT CASSYGTTYTDTQYF
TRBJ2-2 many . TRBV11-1 TGTGCCAGCAGATTTCATGGGGTCACCGGGGAGCTGTTTTTT CASRFHGVTGELFF
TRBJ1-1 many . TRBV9 TGTGCCAGCAGCAAAAAATTGAACACTGAAGCTTTCTTT CASSKKLNTEAFF
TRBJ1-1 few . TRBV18 TGTGCCAGCTTAGGAGAGACTGAAGCTTTCTTT CASLGETEAFF
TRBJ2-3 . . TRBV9 TGTGTCAGCAGCGTAGTGGGCACAGATACGCAGTATTTT CVSSVVGTDTQYF
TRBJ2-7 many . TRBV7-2 TGTGCCAGCAGCTTTCGAGGTTATGGTTCCGAGCAGTACTTC CASSFRGYGSEQYF
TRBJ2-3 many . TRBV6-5 TGTGCCAGCAGTTCTGGGTCCAGCACAGATACGCAGTATTTT CASSSGSSTDTQYF
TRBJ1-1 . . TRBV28 TGTGCCAGCAGTTCCCCCGGCACTGAAGCTTTCTTT CASSSPGTEAFF
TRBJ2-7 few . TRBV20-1 TGCAGTGGATCCGAGGGGAGTACCTACGAGCAGTACTTC CSGSEGSTYEQYF
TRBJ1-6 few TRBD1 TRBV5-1 TGCGCCAGCAGACCCGGGACAGGGAATTCACCCCTCCACTTT CASRPGTGNSPLHF
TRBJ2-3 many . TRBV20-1 TGCAGTGCCTCACGGGTTCGAGATACGCAGTATTTT CSASRVRDTQYF
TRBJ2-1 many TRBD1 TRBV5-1 TGCGCCAGCAGCTGGGGGACAGAATACAATGAGCAGTTCTTC CASSWGTEYNEQFF
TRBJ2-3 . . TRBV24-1 TGTGCCACCAGTGACGATCCCGCGGGTACAGATACGCAGTATTTT CATSDDPAGTDTQYF
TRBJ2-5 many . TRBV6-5 TGTGCCAGCAGTTACTCTAGGGTAGGGGAGACCCAGTACTTC CASSYSRVGETQYF
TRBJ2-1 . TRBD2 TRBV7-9 TGTGCCAGCAGCCCGGGACTAGCGGGAGGGCTCTCCTACAATGAGCAGTTCTTC CASSPGLAGGLSYNEQFF
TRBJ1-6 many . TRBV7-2 TGTGCCAGCAGCTTAGAGGCAAGGAGACCCCTCCACTTT CASSLEARRPLHF
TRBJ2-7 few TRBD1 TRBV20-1 TGCAGTGCTACACCACAGGGGGCGCGGTACGAGCAGTACTTC CSATPQGARYEQYF
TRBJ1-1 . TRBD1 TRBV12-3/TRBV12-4 TGTGCCAGCAGTTTAGACGGACAGGTGGCCACTGAAGCTTTCTTT CASSLDGQVATEAFF
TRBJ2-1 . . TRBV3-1 TGTGCCAGCAGCCAAGACCACGGCTCCTACAATGAGCAGTTCTTC CASSQDHGSYNEQFF
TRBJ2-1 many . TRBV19 TGTGCCAGTAGTCTGAATATCGGAAGCTCCTACAATGAGCAGTTCTTC CASSLNIGSSYNEQFF
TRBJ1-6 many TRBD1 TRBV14 TGTGCCAGCAGGGGACAGGGATATAATTCACCCCTCCACTTT CASRGQGYNSPLHF
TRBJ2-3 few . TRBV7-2 TGTGCCAGCAGCTTACGCCTTACGGGCCCAGGAACGCAGTATTTT CASSLRLTGPGTQYF
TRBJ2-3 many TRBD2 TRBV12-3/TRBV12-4 TGTGCCAGCAGCCCTACTAGCGGGAGGGCCTTTGCAGATACGCAGTATTTT CASSPTSGRAFADTQYF
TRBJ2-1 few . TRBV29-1 TGCAGCGTTGAGGGACGAGGGGAGGACAATGAGCAGTTCTTC CSVEGRGEDNEQFF
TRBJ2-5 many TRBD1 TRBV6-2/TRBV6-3 TGTGCCACCTACTATTCTACAGGGGACGAGACCCAGTACTTC CATYYSTGDETQYF
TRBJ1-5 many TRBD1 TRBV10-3 TGTGCCATCAGCCCGGGACAGGGGGCGGATCAGCCCCAGCATTTT CAISPGQGADQPQHF
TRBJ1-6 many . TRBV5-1 TGCGCCAGCAGCGAGGGTAGGGGAAATTCACCCCTCCACTTT CASSEGRGNSPLHF
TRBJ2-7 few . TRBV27 TGTGCCAGCAGTCCCCAGCGGCGCCTTGGCGAGCAGTACTTC CASSPQRRLGEQYF
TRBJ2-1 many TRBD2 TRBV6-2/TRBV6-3 TGTGCCAGCAATCAGATCAGCGGGGGAGGGCCTTTGGAGCAGTTCTTC CASNQISGGGPLEQFF
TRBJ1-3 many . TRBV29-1 TGCAGCGTTGGAGCAGGTAGCTCTGGAAACACCATATATTTT CSVGAGSSGNTIYF
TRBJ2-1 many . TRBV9 TGTGCCAGCAGCGTAGGGGTAGTGGAGGGTGTTGAGCAGTTCTTC CASSVGVVEGVEQFF
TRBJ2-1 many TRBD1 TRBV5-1 TGCGCCAGCAAGGGACAGGGGGCAAGGAATGAGCAGTTCTTC CASKGQGARNEQFF
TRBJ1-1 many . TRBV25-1 TGTGCCAGCGGGGAGGGTGATGCTTTCTTT CASGEGDAFF
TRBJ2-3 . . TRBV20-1 TGCAGTGCTACCAGACTAGAACCGATCTATACGCAGTATTTT CSATRLEPIYTQYF
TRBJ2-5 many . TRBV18 TGTGCCAGCTCTCCAGGACCCCAAGAGACCCAGTACTTC CASSPGPQETQYF
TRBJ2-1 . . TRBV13 TGTGCCAGCAGCTTCGGAAGGCCTATCCTCAGTGGGCAGTTCTTC CASSFGRPILSGQFF
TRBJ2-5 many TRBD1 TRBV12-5 TGTGCTAGTGGTTTGGTCCGGGACAGCCAAGAGACCCAGTACTTC CASGLVRDSQETQYF
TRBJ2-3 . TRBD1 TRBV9 TGTGCCAGCAGCGGACAGGGGTACACAGATACGCAGTATTTT CASSGQGYTDTQYF
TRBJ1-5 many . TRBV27 TGTGCCAGCAGTTTTGGATATCCCCTTGGATATAGCAATCAGCCCCAGCATTTT CASSFGYPLGYSNQPQHF
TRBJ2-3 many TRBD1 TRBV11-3 TGTGCCAGCAGCCGCACAGGGGCGCCGACAGATACGCAGTATTTT CASSRTGAPTDTQYF
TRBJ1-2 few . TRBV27 TGTGCCAGCAGTGCCTCCACAGGGCCAACCGGCTATGGCTACACCTTC CASSASTGPTGYGYTF
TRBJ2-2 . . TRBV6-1 TGTGCCAGCACGGCAGGGCGAATCTCTAACACCGGGGAGCTGTTTTTT CASTAGRISNTGELFF
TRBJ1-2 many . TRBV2 TGTGCCAGCAGCGCCGTAGACAGGAGTAACTATGGCTACACCTTC CASSAVDRSNYGYTF
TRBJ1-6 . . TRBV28 TGTGCCAGCAGCCCACAAAATTCACCCCTCCACTTT CASSPQNSPLHF
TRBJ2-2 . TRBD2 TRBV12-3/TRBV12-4 TGTGCCAGCTCGTCCGGGACTAAGGCCGGGGAGCTGTTTTTT CASSSGTKAGELFF
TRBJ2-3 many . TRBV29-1 TGCAGCGTTGAGGGGGACTTTGGCACAGATACGCAGTATTTT CSVEGDFGTDTQYF
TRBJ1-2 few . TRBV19 TGTGCCAGTAGTATCTCGCAGAGCTATGGCTACACCTTC CASSISQSYGYTF
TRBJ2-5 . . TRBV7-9 TGTGCCAGCAGCCCAGCGAGGCGGTTCGTGGAGACCCAGTACTTC CASSPARRFVETQYF
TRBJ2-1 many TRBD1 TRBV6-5 TGTGCCAGCAGCCCCCAGGGGGATGATTACAATGAGCAGTTCTTC CASSPQGDDYNEQFF
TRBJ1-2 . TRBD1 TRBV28 TGTGCCAGCACCTCTGTCCGGACAGGGGGGAACTATGGCTACACCTTC CASTSVRTGGNYGYTF
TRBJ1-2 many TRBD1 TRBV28 TGTGCCAGCAGTAGCGGACAGGGGGCAGGCTATGGCTACACCTTC CASSSGQGAGYGYTF
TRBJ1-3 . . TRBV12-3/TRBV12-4 TGTGCCAGCATGGCAGGGTGGCTGGGTTCTGGAAACACCATATATTTT CASMAGWLGSGNTIYF